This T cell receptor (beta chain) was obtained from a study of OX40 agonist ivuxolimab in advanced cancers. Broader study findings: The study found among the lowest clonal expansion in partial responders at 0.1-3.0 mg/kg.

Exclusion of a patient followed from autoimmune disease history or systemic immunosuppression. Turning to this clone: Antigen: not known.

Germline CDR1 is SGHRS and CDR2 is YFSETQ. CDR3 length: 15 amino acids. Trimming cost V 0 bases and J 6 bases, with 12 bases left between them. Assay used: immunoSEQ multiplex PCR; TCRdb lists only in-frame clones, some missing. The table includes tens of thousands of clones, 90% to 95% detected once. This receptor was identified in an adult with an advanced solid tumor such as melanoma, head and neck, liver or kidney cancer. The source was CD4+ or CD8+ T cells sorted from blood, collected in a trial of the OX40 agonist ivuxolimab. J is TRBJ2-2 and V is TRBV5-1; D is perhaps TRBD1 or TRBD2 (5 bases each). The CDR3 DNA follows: TGCGCCAGCAGCTTGGACGGTGGGGGTTCCGGGGAGCTGTTTTTT. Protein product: CASSLDGGGSGELFF.